A selection of T cell receptor beta chains follows, all from one sample in a study of regulatory T cells in long-lasting Graves disease. Each CDR3 protein gets one entry after TCRdb re-called the multiplex PCR reads with MiXCR. The sample carries about 430,000 distinct CDR3 sequences, over 14% recorded once. These data are also associated with another study on T cells in Graves' hyperthyroidism and ophthalmopathy.

The material was peripheral blood mononuclear cells (PBMCs), obtained at new diagnosis, from a patient treated with antithyroid drugs. The receptors were gathered from a middle-aged woman with Graves disease. The CDR3 runs from the conserved cysteine through the conserved F or W. D genes are given only for firm matches. Clone size, where shown, is once, few, many, or a class for clones that have expanded.

J: TRBJ2-5; size: many; V: TRBV12-3/TRBV12-4; D: TRBD2; CDR3: CASSLEAPGGETQYF; DNA: TGTGCCAGCAGTTTAGAAGCCCCGGGGGGAGAGACCCAGTACTTC
J: TRBJ2-1; size: NA; V: TRBV7-9; D: TRBD2; CDR3: CASSSLEGGPPSVNEQFF; DNA: TGTGCCAGCAGCTCTCTTGAGGGAGGGCCCCCTTCTGTCAATGAGCAGTTCTTC
J: TRBJ2-7; size: many; V: TRBV11-2; D: TRBD1; CDR3: CASSLPGQGTYEQYF; DNA: TGTGCCAGCAGCTTACCGGGACAGGGGACCTACGAGCAGTACTTC
J: TRBJ1-6; size: many; V: TRBV2; D: NA; CDR3: CASSQDTRLPDNSPLHF; DNA: TGTGCCAGCAGTCAGGACACCCGCCTACCCGATAATTCACCCCTCCACTTT
J: TRBJ1-2; size: many; V: TRBV19; D: NA; CDR3: CASSISGTGYTF; DNA: TGTGCCAGTAGTATTAGCGGAACTGGCTACACCTTC
J: TRBJ1-1; size: many; V: TRBV2; D: NA; CDR3: CASSWGKGNTEAFF; DNA: TGTGCCAGCAGCTGGGGTAAGGGAAACACTGAAGCTTTCTTT
J: TRBJ2-2; size: NA; V: TRBV19; D: NA; CDR3: CASSSREHTGELFF; DNA: TGTGCCAGTAGTAGTCGGGAACACACCGGGGAGCTGTTTTTT
J: TRBJ2-3; size: many; V: TRBV19; D: TRBD2; CDR3: CASSIRAGVSTDTQYF; DNA: TGTGCCAGTAGTATCAGAGCGGGAGTAAGCACAGATACGCAGTATTTT
J: TRBJ1-2; size: many; V: TRBV11-1; D: TRBD1; CDR3: CASSPIGTVGLDGYTF; DNA: TGTGCCAGCAGCCCAATTGGGACAGTTGGACTGGATGGCTACACCTTC
J: TRBJ2-6; size: many; V: TRBV20-1; D: TRBD1; CDR3: CSAQTGALPGANVLTF; DNA: TGCAGTGCGCAGACAGGGGCTCTCCCTGGGGCCAACGTCCTGACTTTC
J: TRBJ2-2; size: many; V: TRBV28; D: NA; CDR3: CASRSQAGELFF; DNA: TGTGCCAGCAGATCTCAGGCCGGGGAGCTGTTTTTT
J: TRBJ1-1; size: many; V: TRBV24-1; D: NA; CDR3: CATSFGTNTEAFF; DNA: TGTGCCACCAGTTTCGGGACGAACACTGAAGCTTTCTTT
J: TRBJ1-1; size: many; V: TRBV7-9; D: TRBD1; CDR3: CASSPVGTGNEAFF; DNA: TGTGCCAGCAGCCCCGTTGGGACAGGGAATGAAGCTTTCTTT
J: TRBJ2-2; size: NA; V: TRBV15; D: TRBD1; CDR3: CATARFTGGWAGELFF; DNA: TGTGCCACGGCCAGGTTCACAGGGGGTTGGGCCGGGGAGCTGTTTTTT
J: TRBJ2-5; size: few; V: TRBV11-2; D: TRBD1; CDR3: CASSDGTGRRETQYF; DNA: TGTGCCAGCAGCGATGGGACAGGGAGACGAGAGACCCAGTACTTC
J: TRBJ1-1; size: NA; V: TRBV7-9; D: TRBD1; CDR3: CASSLDRGLGSAFF; DNA: TGTGCCAGCAGCTTAGACAGGGGGCTGGGATCTGCTTTCTTT
J: TRBJ2-1; size: NA; V: TRBV24-1; D: NA; CDR3: CATSDVGGPEGNEQFF; DNA: TGTGCCACCAGTGATGTGGGGGGACCTGAAGGCAATGAGCAGTTCTTC
J: TRBJ2-7; size: many; V: TRBV6-2/TRBV6-3; D: TRBD1; CDR3: CASWGQGASGRAYEQYF; DNA: TGTGCCAGCTGGGGACAGGGGGCCAGCGGGAGGGCTTACGAGCAGTACTTC
J: TRBJ1-1; size: few; V: TRBV18; D: TRBD1; CDR3: CASSSGTGHHTEAFF; DNA: TGTGCCAGCTCATCTGGGACAGGGCATCACACTGAAGCTTTCTTT
J: TRBJ2-7; size: many; V: TRBV2; D: NA; CDR3: CASGGGQGAAYEQYF; DNA: TGTGCCAGCGGGGGGGGGCAGGGGGCCGCCTACGAGCAGTACTTC
J: TRBJ1-2; size: many; V: TRBV12-3/TRBV12-4; D: NA; CDR3: CASSWFEGANYGYTF; DNA: TGTGCCAGCAGTTGGTTCGAAGGAGCTAACTATGGCTACACCTTC
J: TRBJ1-1; size: many; V: TRBV29-1; D: NA; CDR3: CSVEDGATEAFF; DNA: TGCAGCGTTGAAGATGGGGCCACTGAAGCTTTCTTT
J: TRBJ2-6; size: few; V: TRBV20-1; D: NA; CDR3: CSARGRASGANVLTF; DNA: TGCAGTGCTAGGGGGCGAGCCTCTGGGGCCAACGTCCTGACTTTC
J: TRBJ2-1; size: few; V: TRBV6-1; D: TRBD2; CDR3: CASSTPAGGYNEQFF; DNA: TGTGCCAGCAGTACCCCAGCGGGGGGATACAATGAGCAGTTCTTC
J: TRBJ1-2; size: NA; V: TRBV7-9; D: NA; CDR3: CASSLKGAYGYTF; DNA: TGTGCCAGCAGCCTAAAAGGCGCGTATGGCTACACCTTC
J: TRBJ2-7; size: many; V: TRBV27; D: NA; CDR3: CASSLDGRYPYEQYF; DNA: TGTGCCAGCAGTTTAGATGGCAGGTATCCCTACGAGCAGTACTTC
J: TRBJ2-2; size: many; V: TRBV11-3; D: NA; CDR3: CAAGVTGELFF; DNA: TGTGCCGCAGGAGTTACCGGGGAGCTGTTTTTT
J: TRBJ1-4; size: many; V: TRBV12-3/TRBV12-4; D: NA; CDR3: CASSFGSGYIEKLFF; DNA: TGTGCCAGCAGTTTCGGGTCAGGGTATATAGAAAAACTGTTTTTT
J: TRBJ1-6; size: NA; V: TRBV28; D: TRBD1; CDR3: CASSLWTGTGGAYNSPLHF; DNA: TGTGCCAGCAGTTTATGGACCGGGACAGGGGGGGCCTATAATTCACCCCTCCACTTT
J: TRBJ2-3; size: few; V: TRBV9; D: NA; CDR3: CASSAGTSTDTQYF; DNA: TGTGCCAGCAGCGCCGGCACGAGCACAGATACGCAGTATTTT
J: TRBJ2-3; size: many; V: TRBV29-1; D: TRBD2; CDR3: CSAQGPSGRAPDTQYF; DNA: TGCAGCGCCCAGGGTCCTAGCGGGAGGGCCCCAGATACGCAGTATTTT
J: TRBJ2-1; size: few; V: TRBV5-1; D: NA; CDR3: CASSLEGWGYNEQFF; DNA: TGCGCCAGCAGCTTGGAGGGGTGGGGGTACAATGAGCAGTTCTTC
J: TRBJ2-5; size: NA; V: TRBV6-2/TRBV6-3; D: NA; CDR3: CAISYAAAQETQYF; DNA: TGTGCCATCAGTTACGCGGCCGCACAAGAGACCCAGTACTTC
J: TRBJ2-7; size: many; V: TRBV27; D: NA; CDR3: CASSLEGAYEQYF; DNA: TGTGCCAGCAGTTTAGAGGGTGCCTACGAGCAGTACTTC
J: TRBJ1-5; size: NA; V: TRBV7-2; D: NA; CDR3: CASSYRQGEHQPQHF; DNA: TGTGCCAGCAGCTACCGCCAGGGTGAACATCAGCCCCAGCATTTT
J: TRBJ2-1; size: many; V: TRBV28; D: NA; CDR3: CASSPNTEGNEQFF; DNA: TGTGCCAGCAGTCCCAATACCGAAGGGAATGAGCAGTTCTTC
J: TRBJ2-1; size: NA; V: TRBV19; D: TRBD2; CDR3: CASSIDSSGRGNEQFF; DNA: TGTGCCAGTAGTATAGATTCTAGCGGGAGGGGCAATGAGCAGTTCTTC
J: TRBJ2-7; size: many; V: TRBV12-3/TRBV12-4; D: NA; CDR3: CASSSKRTPYEQYF; DNA: TGTGCCAGCAGTTCCAAAAGGACTCCCTACGAGCAGTACTTC
J: TRBJ1-2; size: many; V: TRBV12-3/TRBV12-4; D: TRBD1; CDR3: CASRSGTGNLYGYTF; DNA: TGTGCCAGCAGGTCCGGGACAGGGAATTTATATGGCTACACCTTC
J: TRBJ2-5; size: few; V: TRBV18; D: NA; CDR3: CASSPTSSAQETQYF; DNA: TGTGCCAGCTCACCAACCTCTAGCGCCCAAGAGACCCAGTACTTC